Shown below are 7 T cell receptor beta chains from a single sample sequenced in a study of cytomegalovirus exposure and HLA in healthy donors. Primers included in the PCR were 60 Vbeta and 13 Jbeta primers. This table comes from immunoSEQ multiplex PCR, and its TCRdb copy is limited to in-frame clones, with some not included. The sample's table shows 100,000 to 150,000 clones. Sequencing used PBMCs. These receptors were obtained from a young man in good health and CMV-seronegative.

V usage is TRBV5-1 and J usage is TRBJ2-7; TRBD2 agrees at 7 bases. Germline V gene lookup returns CDR1 SGHRS and CDR2 YFSETQ. V was clipped by 0 bases and J by 6 bases; unmatched bases: 9. This CDR3 is 15 amino acids long. As DNA, the CDR3 is TGCGCCAGCAGCTTGGCGGCGGGAGTAGCTCGCGAGCAGTACTTC. As protein: CASSLAAGVAREQYF.

DNA of the CDR3: TGCGCCAGCAGCTTGGCCGGTCACGAGCAGTACTTC. Translation gives CASSLAGHEQYF. The chain links TRBV5-1 to TRBJ2-7, with D uncertain. Germline CDR1 reads SGHRS; CDR2 reads YFSETQ. The CDR3 sequence is 12 residues long. V lost 0 bases and J lost 5, with 6 bases in between.

V gene TRBV19 combines with J gene TRBJ2-1; the match to TRBD2 covers 13 bases. Germline V gene data show CDR1 as LNHDA and CDR2 as SQIVND (reference sequence). The CDR3 loop spans 15 amino acids. V shed 6 bases and J 9 bases; nucleotides not matched to a gene: 8. CDR3 protein: CASSTGTSGMGEQFF. CDR3 DNA: TGTGCCAGTAGCACCGGGACTAGCGGGATGGGTGAGCAGTTCTTC.

The CDR3 sequence is CASRLAGDPSNFDEQFF. The CDR3 nucleotides read TGTGCCAGCAGGCTAGCGGGAGACCCCTCGAACTTCGATGAGCAGTTCTTC. The chain links TRBV27 to TRBJ2-1; TRBD2 agrees at 10 bases. Trimming cost V 6 bases and J 8 bases; bases outside gene matches: 16. This CDR3 has 17 residues. CDR1 and CDR2 from the germline V gene are MNHEY and SMNVEV (reference sequence).

The CDR3 DNA is TGTGCCAGCTCACTCGACAGGACCGGCACTGAAGCTTTCTTT. This translates into CASSLDRTGTEAFF. The J gene is TRBJ1-1, the V gene TRBV18; D perhaps matches TRBD1 (6 bases). The germline gives CDR1 KGHSH, CDR2 LQKENI. The CDR3 runs to 14 residues. Trimming shortened V by 4 bases and J by 4 bases, and 13 bases separated the two germline ends.

The chain employs TRBV6-1 and TRBJ2-5; TRBD2 aligns across 13 bases. The ends lost 4 bases at V and 11 bases at J; junction bases unmatched: 13. This CDR3 region has 16 residues. CDR1 and CDR2 from the germline V gene are MNHNS and SASEGT. The CDR3, as DNA: TGTGCCAGCAGTGCCATTCGGGGACTAGCGGGAAAGGAGCAGTACTTC. This gives the protein CASSAIRGLAGKEQYF.

The CDR3 DNA sequence: TGTGCCAGCAGCGAGGCTTATGAGCAGTTCTTC. Translation gives CASSEAYEQFF. The chain has TRBV5-8 and TRBJ2-1; no clear D gene. V was pared by 4 bases and J by 8 bases, with 7 bases between. The germline CDR1 and CDR2 sequences are SGHTS and YDEGEE. CDR3 size: 11 residues.